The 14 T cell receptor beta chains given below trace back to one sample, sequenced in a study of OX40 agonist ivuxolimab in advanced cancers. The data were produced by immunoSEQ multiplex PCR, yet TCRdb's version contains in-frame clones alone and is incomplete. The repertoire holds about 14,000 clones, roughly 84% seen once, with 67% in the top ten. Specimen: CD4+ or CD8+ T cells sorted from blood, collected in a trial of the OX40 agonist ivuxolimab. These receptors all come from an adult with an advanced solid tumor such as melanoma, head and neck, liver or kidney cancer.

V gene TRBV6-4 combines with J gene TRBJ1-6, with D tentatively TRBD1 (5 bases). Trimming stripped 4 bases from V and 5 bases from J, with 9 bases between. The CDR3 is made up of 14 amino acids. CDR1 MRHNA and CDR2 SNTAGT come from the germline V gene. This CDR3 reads CASSGTNNNSPLHF. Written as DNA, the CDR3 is TGTGCCAGCAGTGGGACAAATAATAATTCACCCCTCCACTTT.

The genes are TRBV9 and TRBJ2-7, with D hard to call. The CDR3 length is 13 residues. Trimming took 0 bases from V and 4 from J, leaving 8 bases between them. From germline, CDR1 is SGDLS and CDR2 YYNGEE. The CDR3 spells CASSVGLGYEQYF. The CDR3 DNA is TGTGCCAGCAGCGTAGGATTGGGTTACGAGCAGTACTTC.

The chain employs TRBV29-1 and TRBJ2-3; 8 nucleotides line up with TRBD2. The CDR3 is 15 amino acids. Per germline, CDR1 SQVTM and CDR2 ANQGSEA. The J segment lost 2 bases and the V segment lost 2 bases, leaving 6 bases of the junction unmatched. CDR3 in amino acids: CSVESLAEPTDTQYF. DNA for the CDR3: TGCAGCGTTGAATCACTAGCGGAACCCACAGATACGCAGTATTTT.

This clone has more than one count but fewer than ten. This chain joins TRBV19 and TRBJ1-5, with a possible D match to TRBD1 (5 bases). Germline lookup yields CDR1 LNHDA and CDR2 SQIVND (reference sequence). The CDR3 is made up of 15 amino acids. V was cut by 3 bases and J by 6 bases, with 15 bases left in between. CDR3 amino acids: CASSMETVRRQPQHF. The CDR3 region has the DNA TGTGCCAGTAGTATGGAGACAGTGAGACGTCAGCCCCAGCATTTT.

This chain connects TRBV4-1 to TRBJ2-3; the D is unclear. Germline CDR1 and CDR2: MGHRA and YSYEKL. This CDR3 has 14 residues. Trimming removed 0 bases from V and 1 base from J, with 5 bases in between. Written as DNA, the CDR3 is TGCGCCAGCAGCCAAGATAGGGGCACAGATACGCAGTATTTT. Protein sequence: CASSQDRGTDTQYF.

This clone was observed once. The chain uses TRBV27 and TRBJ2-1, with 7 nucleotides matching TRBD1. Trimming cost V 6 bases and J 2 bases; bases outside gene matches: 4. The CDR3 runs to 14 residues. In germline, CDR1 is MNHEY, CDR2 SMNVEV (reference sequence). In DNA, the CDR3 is TGTGCCAGCAGCCCACAGGGGACCTACAATGAGCAGTTCTTC. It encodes CASSPQGTYNEQFF.

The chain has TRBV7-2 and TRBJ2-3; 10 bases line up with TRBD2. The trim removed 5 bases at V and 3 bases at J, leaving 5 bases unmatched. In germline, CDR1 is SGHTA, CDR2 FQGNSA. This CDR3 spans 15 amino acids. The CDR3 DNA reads TGTGCCAGCAGCCCTGATAGCGGGGGGACAGATACGCAGTATTTT. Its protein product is CASSPDSGGTDTQYF.

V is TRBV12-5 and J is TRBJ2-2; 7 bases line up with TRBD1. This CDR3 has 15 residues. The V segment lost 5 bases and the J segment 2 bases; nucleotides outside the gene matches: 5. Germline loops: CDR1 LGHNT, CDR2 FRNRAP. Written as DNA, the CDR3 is TGTGCTAGTGGTCCCAGACAGGGTAACACCGGGGAGCTGTTTTTT. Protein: CASGPRQGNTGELFF.

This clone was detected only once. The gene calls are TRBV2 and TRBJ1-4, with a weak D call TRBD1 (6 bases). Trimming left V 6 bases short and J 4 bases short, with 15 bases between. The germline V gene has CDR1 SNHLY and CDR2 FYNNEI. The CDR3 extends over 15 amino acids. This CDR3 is CASRETGQSNEKLFF. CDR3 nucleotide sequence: TGTGCCAGCAGGGAAACAGGACAGAGTAATGAAAAACTGTTTTTT.

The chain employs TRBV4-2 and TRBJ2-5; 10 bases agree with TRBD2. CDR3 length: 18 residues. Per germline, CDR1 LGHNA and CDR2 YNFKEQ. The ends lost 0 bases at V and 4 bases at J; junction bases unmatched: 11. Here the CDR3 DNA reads TGTGCCAGCAGCCAAGATCATCCAGCGGGAGGGTGGGGAGAGACCCAGTACTTC. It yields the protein CASSQDHPAGGWGETQYF.

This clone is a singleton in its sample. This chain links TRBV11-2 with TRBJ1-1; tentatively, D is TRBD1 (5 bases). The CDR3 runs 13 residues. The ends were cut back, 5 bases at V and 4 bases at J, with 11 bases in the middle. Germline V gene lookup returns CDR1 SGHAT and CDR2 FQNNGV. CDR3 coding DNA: TGTGCCAGCAGCCCCAGACAGCCCACTGAAGCTTTCTTT. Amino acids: CASSPRQPTEAFF.

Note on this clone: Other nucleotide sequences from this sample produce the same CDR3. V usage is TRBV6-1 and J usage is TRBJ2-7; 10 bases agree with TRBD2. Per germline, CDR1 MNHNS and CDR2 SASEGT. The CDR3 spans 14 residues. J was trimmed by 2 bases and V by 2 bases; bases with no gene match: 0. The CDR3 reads CASSELAGAYEQYF. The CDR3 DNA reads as TGTGCCAGCAGTGAACTAGCGGGAGCCTACGAGCAGTACTTC.

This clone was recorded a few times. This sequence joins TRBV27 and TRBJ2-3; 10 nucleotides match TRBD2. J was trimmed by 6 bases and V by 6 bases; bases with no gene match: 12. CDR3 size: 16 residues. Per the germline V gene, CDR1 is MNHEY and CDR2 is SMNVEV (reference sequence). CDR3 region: CASRPWLAGVGDTQYF. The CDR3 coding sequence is TGTGCCAGCAGACCCTGGCTAGCGGGGGTAGGGGATACGCAGTATTTT.

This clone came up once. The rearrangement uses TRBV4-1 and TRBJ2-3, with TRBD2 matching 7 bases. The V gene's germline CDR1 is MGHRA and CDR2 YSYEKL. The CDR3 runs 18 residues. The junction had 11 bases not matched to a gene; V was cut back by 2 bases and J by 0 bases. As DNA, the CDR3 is TGCGCCAGCAGCCAATCGCGGGAGTTCCCTAAGAGCACAGATACGCAGTATTTT. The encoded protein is CASSQSREFPKSTDTQYF.